This T cell receptor (beta chain) was sequenced for a study of blood T cell repertoires in COVID-19. V was pared by 6 bases and J by 5 bases, with 5 bases between. The CDR3 loop spans 12 amino acids. Here immunoSEQ multiplex PCR was the method, and the copy in TCRdb shows in-frame clones only, minus some. Of tens of thousands of clones listed, 82% are singletons. This sequence originates from a woman older than 75 with acute or convalescent COVID-19. The material sequenced was peripheral blood. This chain links TRBV12-3 or TRBV12-4 with TRBJ1-6, with D unclear. In nucleotides, the CDR3 is TGTGCCAGCAGCGCGAATAATTCACCCCTCCACTTT. As protein: CASSANNSPLHF.